The source of this T cell receptor beta chain is a study of response to subunit inactivated influenza vaccine. The sample holds many counts of this clonotype. The antigen remains unidentified. Study-level results: Authors suggested each seasonal influenza vaccination recruits few new T cells.

TCRdb analysed the RT-PCR reads with MiXCR anew, one entry per CDR3 protein. In the table there are 500,000 or so distinct CDR3 sequences, 16% of which are singletons. CDR1 and CDR2 from the germline V gene are SGHTA and FQGNSA. J was trimmed by 12 bases and V by 0 bases; bases with no gene match: 5. The CDR3 sequence is 13 residues long. This TCR was recovered from a man aged 50-75 years who received an inactivated influenza vaccine. The chain employs TRBV7-2 and TRBJ2-4; 7 nucleotides align to TRBD1. This specimen consisted of CD4+ T cells sorted from PBMCs, obtained about 24 months after vaccination. The CDR3 is CASSLAWDRSQYF. CDR3 nucleotides: TGTGCCAGCAGCTTAGCCTGGGACAGAAGTCAGTACTTC. Complete variable domain (other parts from reference TRBV7-2 and TRBJ2-4): GAGVSQSPSNKVTEKGKDVELRCDPISGHTALYWYRQSLGQGLEFLIYFQGNSAPDKSGLPSDRFSAERTGGSVSTLTIQRTQQEDSAVYLCASSLAWDRSQYFGAGTRLSVL.